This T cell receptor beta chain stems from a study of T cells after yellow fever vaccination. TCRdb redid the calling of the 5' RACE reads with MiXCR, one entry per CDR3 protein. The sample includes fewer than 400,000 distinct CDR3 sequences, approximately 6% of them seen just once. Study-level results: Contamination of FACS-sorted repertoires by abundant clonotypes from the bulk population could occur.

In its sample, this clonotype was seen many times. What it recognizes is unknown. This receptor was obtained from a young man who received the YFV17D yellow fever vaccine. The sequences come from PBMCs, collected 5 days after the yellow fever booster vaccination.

CDR3 DNA: TGTGCCAGCAGCTCCCCGGGACAGGGAAATGGCTACACCTTC. It specifies CASSSPGQGNGYTF. The chain combines TRBV6-1 with TRBJ1-2; 9 nucleotides line up with TRBD1. Germline V gives CDR1 MNHNS, CDR2 SASEGT. Trimming took 6 bases from V and 6 from J; bases not matched to a gene: 8. There are 14 residues in the CDR3.